This entry concerns a single T cell receptor beta chain. These data are taken from a study of blood T cell repertoires in COVID-19. The CDR3 totals 14 residues. V lost 4 bases, J lost 3 bases, and 12 bases lay in between. One Seattle source followed patients from active infection through their disease course. TCRdb's table, derived via immunoSEQ multiplex PCR, lists solely in-frame clones and lacks some. The table lists some 160,000 clones, roughly 89% of them singletons. The chain has TRBV23-1 and TRBJ1-1, with D unclear. TRBV23-1 is an ORF for which the function is uncertain. The sample consisted of peripheral blood. This clonotype was obtained from an older woman with COVID-19, enrolled during active disease. The CDR3 sequence: CASSPRLIHTEAFF. The CDR3, as DNA: TGCGCCAGCAGTCCTAGGCTGATCCACACTGAAGCTTTCTTT.